This TCR gamma chain was identified in a study of Vδ1+ human thymocytes (dated by TCRdb to between 2017 and 2018). At the level of the whole study: As a data resource, the study described the mRNA-level TRG and TRD CDR3 repertoires of highly purified Vdelta1+ thymocytes obtained from young children. Earlier work had validated the multiplex-based CDR3 amplicon strategy against 5'RACE-based methods for generating CDR3 amplicons.

Thymic samples were depleted of alphabeta T cells, then CD3+ TCRVdelta1+ TCRVdelta2- thymocytes were FACS-sorted. The purity of the sorted Vdelta1+ thymocytes was between about 96% and 99.6%. The thymic specimens were obtained from fewer than ten paediatric patients, aged roughly 5 days to 16 months, who were having corrective cardiac surgery. After the thymic tissue was dispersed, mononuclear cells were isolated using a Histopaque-1077 density gradient. Staining used anti-TCRVdelta1 clone TS8.2, anti-TCRVdelta2 clone B6, anti-CD3 clone HIT3a and anti-TCRalphabeta clone IP26 antibodies. Unmatched junction bases come to 10, with V trimmed by 5 bases and J by 12 bases. According to the germline V gene (reference sequence), CDR1 reads GITISATS and CDR2 reads ISYDGTV. The CDR3 spans 11 residues, from the cysteine through the phenylalanine. Only CDR3 DNA is held: 33 bases, read in frame from base 1. RNA was extracted with the RNeasy mini kit and reverse transcribed using Superscript III. To generate the CDR3 amplicons, a multiplex PCR was run using pooled V-gene forward primers together with a constant-region reverse primer that carried Illumina adaptor overhangs. After gel purification, the amplicons were indexed with Nextera index primers during 7 to 8 additional PCR cycles and then purified using AMPure XP beads. Sequencing of the libraries was done on an Illumina MiSeq using paired-end 250 bp reads, dual indexing and a roughly 20% PhiX spike-in. Processing in the source paper ran as follows. FastQC was used to quality check the reads, while ea-utils fastq-join merged the TRG read pairs. IMGT/HighV-QUEST was used to annotate sequences, retaining only productive sequences with an unambiguous V-gene assignment, and each clonotype was defined by an identical CDR3 sequence. VDJtools 1.1.1, tcR 2.2.3, Treemap and vegan Shannon diversity in R 3.4.4 were used for downstream analysis. Identical DNA sequences were merged into single rows after TCRdb reprocessed the public reads with CATT. The V and J calls follow TCRdb's processing rather than the paper's. The sample table holds 25,000 to 35,000 gamma-chain clones, of which about 18% were seen once. The ten largest clonotypes hold 1.8% of the sample.

Remarks on this clone: There is no known antigen for this receptor. It has no much larger one-base neighbor in the sample; base qualities were not kept.

Study-wide conclusions, independent of this receptor: Numerous TRG clonotypes were shared among donors (up to 6.9x10^3), while TRD repertoires were essentially private (a maximum of about 100 shared). Despite high sort purity, approximately 19% of thymic TRD sequences were Vdelta2 (and few Vdelta3), unlike peripheral blood Vdelta1+ controls. Because no clustering by age or sex was seen, donors were not stratified by age or sex in the analyses. The authors advised highly purified populations and single-cell validation, since unexpected Vdelta2 sequences could cause misinterpretation of bulk repertoire data. The thymic TRG and TRD repertoires appeared highly polyclonal, with Gaussian CDR3 length distributions, in contrast to the oligoclonal repertoires of peripheral blood.

The source material was Vdelta1+ gamma-delta thymocytes from the thymus. The cell subset or site label of this sample denotes: FACS-sorted CD3+ TCRalphabeta- TCRVdelta1+ TCRVdelta2- thymocytes. In this chain, TRGV9 is recombined with TRGJ1 or TRGJ2. This clonotype originated in a boy younger than two who had congenital heart surgery. In nucleotides, the sequence is TGTGCCTTGTGGGGGACGAAGGGGAAACTCTTT. This encodes CALWGTKGKLF.